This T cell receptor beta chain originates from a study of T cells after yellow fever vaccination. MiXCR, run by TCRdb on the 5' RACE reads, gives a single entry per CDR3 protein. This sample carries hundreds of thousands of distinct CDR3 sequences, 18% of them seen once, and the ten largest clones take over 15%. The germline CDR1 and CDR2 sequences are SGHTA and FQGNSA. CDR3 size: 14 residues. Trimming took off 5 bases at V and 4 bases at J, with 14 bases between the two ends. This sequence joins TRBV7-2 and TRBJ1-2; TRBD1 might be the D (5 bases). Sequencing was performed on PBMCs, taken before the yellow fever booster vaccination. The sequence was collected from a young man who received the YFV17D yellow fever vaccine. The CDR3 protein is CASSPPGDGYGYTF. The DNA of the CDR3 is TGTGCCAGCAGCCCGCCGGGGGATGGCTATGGCTACACCTTC.